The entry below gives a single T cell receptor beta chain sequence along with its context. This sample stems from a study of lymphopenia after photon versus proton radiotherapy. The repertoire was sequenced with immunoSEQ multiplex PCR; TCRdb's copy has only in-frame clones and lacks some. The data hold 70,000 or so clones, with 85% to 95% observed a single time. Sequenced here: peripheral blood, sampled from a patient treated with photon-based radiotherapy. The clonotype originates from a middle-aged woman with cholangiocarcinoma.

The CDR3 DNA is TGTGCCAGCCTGGGACAGGCGAACACCGGGGAGCTGTTTTTT. This translates into CASLGQANTGELFF. The rearrangement joins TRBV6-1 to TRBJ2-2, with 8 positions matching TRBD1. V lost 8 bases, J lost 0 bases, and 2 bases stayed unmatched. Germline assignment: CDR1 MNHNS and CDR2 SASEGT. The CDR3 is 14 residues long.